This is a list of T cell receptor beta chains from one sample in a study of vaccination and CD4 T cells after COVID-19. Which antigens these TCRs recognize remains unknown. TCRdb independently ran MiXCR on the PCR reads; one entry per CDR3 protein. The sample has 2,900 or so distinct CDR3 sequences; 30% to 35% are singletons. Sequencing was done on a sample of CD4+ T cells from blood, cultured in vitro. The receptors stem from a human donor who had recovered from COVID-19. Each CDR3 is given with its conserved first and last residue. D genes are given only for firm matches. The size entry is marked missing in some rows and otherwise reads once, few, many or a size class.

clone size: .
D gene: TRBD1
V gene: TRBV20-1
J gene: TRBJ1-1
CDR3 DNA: TGCAGTGCTACACAGGGGTCTGGCACTGAAGCTTTCTTT
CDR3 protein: CSATQGSGTEAFF

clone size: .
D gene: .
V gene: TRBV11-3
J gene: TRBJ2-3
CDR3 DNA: TGTGCCAGCAGCCCTGGAGTAGCGGCGGCAGATACGCAGTATTTT
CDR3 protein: CASSPGVAAADTQYF

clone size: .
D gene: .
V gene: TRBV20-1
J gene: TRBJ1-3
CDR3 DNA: TGCGGTGCTAGAGCCCCAAGCTCTGGAAACACCATATATTTT
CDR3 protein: CGARAPSSGNTIYF

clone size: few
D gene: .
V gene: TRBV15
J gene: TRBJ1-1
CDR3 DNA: TGTGCCACCAGCAGAGCGAGAGGGGGCACTGAAGCTTTCTTT
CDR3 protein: CATSRARGGTEAFF

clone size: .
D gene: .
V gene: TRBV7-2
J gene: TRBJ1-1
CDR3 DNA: TGTGCCAGCAGCTTAGCGGGGGGTTACAGTGAAGCTTTCTTT
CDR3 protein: CASSLAGGYSEAFF

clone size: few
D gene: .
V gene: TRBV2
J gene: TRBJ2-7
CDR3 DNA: TGTGCCAGCAGCGATGGGGGTGTCTTTAGCTCCTACGAGCAGTACTTC
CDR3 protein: CASSDGGVFSSYEQYF

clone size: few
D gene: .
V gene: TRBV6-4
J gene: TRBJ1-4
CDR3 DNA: TGTGCCAGCAGTCCAACCGCGGGACTCCCGATGGAAAAACTGTTTTTT
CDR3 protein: CASSPTAGLPMEKLFF

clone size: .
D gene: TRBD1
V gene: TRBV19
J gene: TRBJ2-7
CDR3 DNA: TGTGCCAGTAGTATAGAGGACAGGGGCCACGAGCAGTACTTC
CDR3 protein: CASSIEDRGHEQYF

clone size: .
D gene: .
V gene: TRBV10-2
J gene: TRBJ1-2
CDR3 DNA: TGCGCCAGCAGCTCCCCCCCGGGAGAGCACGGCTACACCTTC
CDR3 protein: CASSSPPGEHGYTF

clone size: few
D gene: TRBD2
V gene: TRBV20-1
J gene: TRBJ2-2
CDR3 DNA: TGCAGTGCGCAACATCGGGGGGGCGTCGGCGGGGAGCTGTTTTTT
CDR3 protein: CSAQHRGGVGGELFF

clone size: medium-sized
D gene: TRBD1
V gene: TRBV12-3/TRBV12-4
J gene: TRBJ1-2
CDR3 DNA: TGTGCCAGCAGTCCCCTATTGACAGGGATCTATGGCTACACCTTC
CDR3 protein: CASSPLLTGIYGYTF